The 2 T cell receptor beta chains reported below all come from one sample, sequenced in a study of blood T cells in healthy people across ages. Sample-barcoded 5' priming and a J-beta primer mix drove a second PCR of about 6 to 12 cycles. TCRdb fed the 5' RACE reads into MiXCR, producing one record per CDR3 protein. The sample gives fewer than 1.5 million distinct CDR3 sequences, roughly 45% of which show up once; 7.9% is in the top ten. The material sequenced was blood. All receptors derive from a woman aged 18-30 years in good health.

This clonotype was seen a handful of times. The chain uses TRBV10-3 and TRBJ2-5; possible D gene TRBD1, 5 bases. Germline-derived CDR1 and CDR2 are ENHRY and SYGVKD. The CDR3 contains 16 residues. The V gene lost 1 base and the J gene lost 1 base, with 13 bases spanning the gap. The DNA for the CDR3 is TGTGCCATCAGTGAGTTAGGGGTCCTGGGCCAAGAGACCCAGTACTTC. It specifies CAISELGVLGQETQYF.

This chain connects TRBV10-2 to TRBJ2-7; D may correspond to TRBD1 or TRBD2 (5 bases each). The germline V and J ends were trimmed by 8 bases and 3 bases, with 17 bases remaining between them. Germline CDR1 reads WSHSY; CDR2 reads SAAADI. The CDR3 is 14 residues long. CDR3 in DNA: TGCGCCAGCGCGTTACAGGAGAGGGGCTACGAGCAGTACTTC. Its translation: CASALQERGYEQYF.